The source of this T cell receptor (beta chain) is a study of stem cell transplantation in POMP-related autoinflammatory disease. Study context: Impaired MHC class I-dependent CD8+ differentiation was hypothesized from defective thymoproteasomes. Before transplant, CD4+ T cells skewed naive and CD8+ proportions were low. Broader study findings: A trend toward lower repertoire diversity and greater clonality appeared in every analyzed T-cell subset of PRAID patients. Fewer unique TRB V-J gene pairings were identified in patients with PRAID.

This table comes from immunoSEQ multiplex PCR, and its TCRdb copy is limited to in-frame clones, with some not included. The table has several thousand clones, about 88% seen once. A word on this clone: Its target is not known.

The input for sequencing was CD8+ T cells from PBMCs, taken after stem cell transplantation. This clonotype was obtained from a human patient with POMP-related autoinflammation and immune dysregulation (PRAID). Certain T cells may be donor cells from the graft.

CDR3 protein: CASAVQQGDTGELFF. CDR3 nucleotides: TGTGCCAGCGCTGTGCAACAGGGGGACACCGGGGAGCTGTTTTTT. The chain combines TRBV6-5 with TRBJ2-2; TRBD1 agrees at 8 bases. V trimming: 8 bases; J trimming: 3 bases; junction bases outside the gene matches: 8. Germline V gene data show CDR1 as MNHEY and CDR2 as SVGAGI. The CDR3 runs to 15 residues.